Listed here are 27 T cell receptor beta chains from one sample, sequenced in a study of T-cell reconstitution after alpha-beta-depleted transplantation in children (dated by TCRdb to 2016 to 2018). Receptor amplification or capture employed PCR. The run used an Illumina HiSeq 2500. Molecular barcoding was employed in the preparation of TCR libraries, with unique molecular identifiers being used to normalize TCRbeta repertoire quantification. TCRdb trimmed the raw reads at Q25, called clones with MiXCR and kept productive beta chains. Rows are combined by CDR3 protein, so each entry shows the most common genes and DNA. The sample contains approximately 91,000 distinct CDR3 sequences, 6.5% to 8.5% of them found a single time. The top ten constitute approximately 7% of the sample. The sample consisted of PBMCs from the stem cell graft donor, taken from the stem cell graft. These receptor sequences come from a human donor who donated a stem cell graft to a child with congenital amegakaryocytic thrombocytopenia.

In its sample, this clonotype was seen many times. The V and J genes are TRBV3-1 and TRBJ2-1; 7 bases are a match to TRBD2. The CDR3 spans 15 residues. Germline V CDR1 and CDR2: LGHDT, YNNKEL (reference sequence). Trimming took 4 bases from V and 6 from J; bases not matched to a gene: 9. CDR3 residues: CASSLMGGELNEQFF. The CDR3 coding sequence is TGTGCCAGCAGCCTAATGGGAGGGGAACTCAATGAGCAGTTCTTC.

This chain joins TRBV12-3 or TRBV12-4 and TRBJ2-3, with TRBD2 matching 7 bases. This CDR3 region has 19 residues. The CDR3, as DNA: TGTACCCGCAGTCTCTTGCGGGGGACTACTTCCCCTAGCACAGATACGCAGTATTTT. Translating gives CTRSLLRGTTSPSTDTQYF.

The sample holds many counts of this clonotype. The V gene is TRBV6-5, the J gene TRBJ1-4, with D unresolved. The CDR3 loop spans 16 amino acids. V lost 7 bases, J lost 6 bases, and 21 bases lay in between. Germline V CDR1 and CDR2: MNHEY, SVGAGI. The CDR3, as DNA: TGTGCCAGCACCAAAAGGATACGAGGTCACGATGAAAAACTGTTTTTT. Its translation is CASTKRIRGHDEKLFF.

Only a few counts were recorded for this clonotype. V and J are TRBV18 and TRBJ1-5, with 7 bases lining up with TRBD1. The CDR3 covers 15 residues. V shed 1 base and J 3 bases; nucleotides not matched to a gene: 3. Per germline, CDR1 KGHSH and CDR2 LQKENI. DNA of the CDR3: TGTGCCAGCTCACCACAAACAGGGGCCAATCAGCCCCAGCATTTT. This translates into CASSPQTGANQPQHF. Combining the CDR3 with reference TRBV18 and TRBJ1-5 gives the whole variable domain NAGVMQNPRHLVRRRGQEARLRCSPMKGHSHVYWYRQLPEEGLKFMVYLQKENIIDESGMPKERFSAEFPKEGPSILRIQQVVRGDSAAYFCASSPQTGANQPQHFGDGTRLSIL.

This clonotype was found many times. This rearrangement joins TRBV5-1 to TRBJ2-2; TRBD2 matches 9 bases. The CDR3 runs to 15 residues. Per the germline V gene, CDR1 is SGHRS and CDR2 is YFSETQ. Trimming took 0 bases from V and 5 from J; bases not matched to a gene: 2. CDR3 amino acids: CASSLELAGTGELFF. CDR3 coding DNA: TGCGCCAGCAGCTTGGAGCTAGCGGGGACCGGGGAGCTGTTTTTT. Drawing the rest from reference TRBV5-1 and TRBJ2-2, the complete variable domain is KAGVTQTPRYLIKTRGQQVTLSCSPISGHRSVSWYQQTPGQGLQFLFEYFSETQRNKGNFPGRFSGRQFSNSRSEMNVSTLELGDSALYLCASSLELAGTGELFFGEGSRLTVL.

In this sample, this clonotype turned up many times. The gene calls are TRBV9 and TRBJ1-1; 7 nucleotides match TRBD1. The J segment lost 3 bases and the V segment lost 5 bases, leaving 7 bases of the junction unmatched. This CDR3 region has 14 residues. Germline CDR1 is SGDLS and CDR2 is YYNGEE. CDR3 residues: CASSQQGMDTEAFF. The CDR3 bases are TGTGCCAGCAGTCAACAGGGGATGGACACTGAAGCTTTCTTT.

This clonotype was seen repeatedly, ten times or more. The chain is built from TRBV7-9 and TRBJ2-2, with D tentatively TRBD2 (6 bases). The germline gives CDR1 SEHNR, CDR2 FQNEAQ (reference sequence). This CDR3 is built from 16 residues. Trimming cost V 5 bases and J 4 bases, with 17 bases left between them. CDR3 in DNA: TGTGCCAGCAGCCCGTTCGGCGGGGATGGCACCGGGGAGCTGTTTTTT. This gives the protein CASSPFGGDGTGELFF.

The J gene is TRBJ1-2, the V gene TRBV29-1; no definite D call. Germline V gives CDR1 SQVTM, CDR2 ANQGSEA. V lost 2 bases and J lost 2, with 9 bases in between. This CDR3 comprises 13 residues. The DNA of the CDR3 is TGCAGCGTTGAATTAAACAGAAACTATGGCTACACCTTC. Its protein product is CSVELNRNYGYTF.

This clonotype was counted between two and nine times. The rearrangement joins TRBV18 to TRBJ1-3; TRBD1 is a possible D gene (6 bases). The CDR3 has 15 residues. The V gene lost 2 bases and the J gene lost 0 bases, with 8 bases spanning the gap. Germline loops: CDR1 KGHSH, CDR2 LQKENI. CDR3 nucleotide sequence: TGTGCCAGCTCACCAGACAGGTTCTCTGGAAACACCATATATTTT. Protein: CASSPDRFSGNTIYF.

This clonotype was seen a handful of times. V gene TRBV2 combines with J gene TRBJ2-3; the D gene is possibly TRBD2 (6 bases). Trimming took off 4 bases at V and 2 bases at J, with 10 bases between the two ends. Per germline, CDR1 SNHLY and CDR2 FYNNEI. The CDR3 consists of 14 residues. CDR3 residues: CASSGRDFTDTQYF. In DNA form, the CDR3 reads TGTGCCAGCAGTGGAAGGGACTTCACAGATACGCAGTATTTT.

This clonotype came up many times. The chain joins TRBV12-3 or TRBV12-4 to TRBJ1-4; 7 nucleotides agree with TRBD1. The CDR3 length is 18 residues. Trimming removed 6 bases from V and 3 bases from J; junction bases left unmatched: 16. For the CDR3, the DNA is TGTGCCAGCAGCCTCGGACAGCATCAGGGGGGGCCTAATGAAAAACTGTTTTTT. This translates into CASSLGQHQGGPNEKLFF.

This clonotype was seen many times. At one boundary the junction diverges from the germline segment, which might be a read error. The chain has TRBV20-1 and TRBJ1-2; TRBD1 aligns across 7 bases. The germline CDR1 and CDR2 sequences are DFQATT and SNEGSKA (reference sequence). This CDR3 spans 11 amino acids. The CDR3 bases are TGCAGTGCTAGAGTTACGACAGGGAGCTCCTTC. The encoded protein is CSARVTTGSSF.

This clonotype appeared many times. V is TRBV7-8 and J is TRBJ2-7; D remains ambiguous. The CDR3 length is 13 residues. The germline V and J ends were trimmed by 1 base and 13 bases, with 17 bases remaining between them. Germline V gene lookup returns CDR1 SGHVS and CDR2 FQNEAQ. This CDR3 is CASSLVETFEAYF. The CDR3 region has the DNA TGTGCCAGCAGCTTAGTCGAAACTTTCGAGGCATACTTC.

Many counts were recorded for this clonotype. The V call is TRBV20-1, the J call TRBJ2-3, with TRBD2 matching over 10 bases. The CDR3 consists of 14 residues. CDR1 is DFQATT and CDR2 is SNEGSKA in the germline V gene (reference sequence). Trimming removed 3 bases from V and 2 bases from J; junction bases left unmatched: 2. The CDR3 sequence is CSASGLAVTDTQYF. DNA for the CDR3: TGCAGTGCTAGCGGACTAGCGGTCACAGATACGCAGTATTTT.

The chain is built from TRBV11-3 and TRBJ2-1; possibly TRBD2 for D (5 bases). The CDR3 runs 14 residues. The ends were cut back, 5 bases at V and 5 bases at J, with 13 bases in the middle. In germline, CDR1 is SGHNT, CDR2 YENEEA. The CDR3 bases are TGTGCCAGCAGCCCTAGCCTAGGAGACAATGAGCAGTTCTTC. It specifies CASSPSLGDNEQFF. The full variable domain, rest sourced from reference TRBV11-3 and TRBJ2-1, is EAGVVQSPRYKIIEKKQPVAFWCNPISGHNTLYWYLQNLGQGPELLIRYENEEAVDDSQLPKDRFSAERLKGVDSTLKIQPAELGDSAVYLCASSPSLGDNEQFFGPGTRLTVL.

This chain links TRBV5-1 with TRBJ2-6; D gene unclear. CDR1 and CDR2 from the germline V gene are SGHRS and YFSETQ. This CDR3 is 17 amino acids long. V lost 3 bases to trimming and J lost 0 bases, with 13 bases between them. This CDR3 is CASSSETHSSGANVLTF. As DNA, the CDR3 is TGCGCCAGCAGCTCCGAGACTCACAGCTCTGGGGCCAACGTCCTGACTTTC.

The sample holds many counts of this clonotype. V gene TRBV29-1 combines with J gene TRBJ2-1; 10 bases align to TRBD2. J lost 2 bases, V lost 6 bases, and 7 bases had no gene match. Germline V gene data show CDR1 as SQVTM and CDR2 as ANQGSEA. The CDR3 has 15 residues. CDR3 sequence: CSVEIAGGPYNEQFF. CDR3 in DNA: TGCAGCGTCGAGATAGCGGGGGGCCCCTACAATGAGCAGTTCTTC.

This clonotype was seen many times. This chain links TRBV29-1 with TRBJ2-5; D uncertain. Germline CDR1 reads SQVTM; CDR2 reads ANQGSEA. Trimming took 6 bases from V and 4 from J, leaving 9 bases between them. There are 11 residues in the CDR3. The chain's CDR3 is CSVILIETQYF. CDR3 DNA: TGCAGCGTAATCCTTATAGAGACCCAGTACTTC.

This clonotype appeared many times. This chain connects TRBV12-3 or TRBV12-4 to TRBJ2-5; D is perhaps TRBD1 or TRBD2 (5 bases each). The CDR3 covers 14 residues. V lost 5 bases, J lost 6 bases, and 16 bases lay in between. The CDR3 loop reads CASSPQGVQQTQYF. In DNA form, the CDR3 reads TGTGCCAGCAGTCCCCAGGGAGTCCAGCAGACCCAGTACTTC.

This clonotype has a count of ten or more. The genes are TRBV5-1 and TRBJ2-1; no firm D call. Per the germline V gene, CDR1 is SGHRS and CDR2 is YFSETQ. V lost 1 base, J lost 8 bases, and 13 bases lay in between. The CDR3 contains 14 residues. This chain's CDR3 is CASSLSVPWDEQFF. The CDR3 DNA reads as TGCGCCAGCAGCTTGTCCGTCCCCTGGGATGAGCAGTTCTTC.

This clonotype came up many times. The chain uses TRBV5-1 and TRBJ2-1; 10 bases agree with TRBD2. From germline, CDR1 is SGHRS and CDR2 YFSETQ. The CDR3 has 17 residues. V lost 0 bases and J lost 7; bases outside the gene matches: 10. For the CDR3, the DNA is TGCGCCAGCAGCTTGGGCGGACTAGCGGTTCAGAAAAATGAGCAGTTCTTC. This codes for CASSLGGLAVQKNEQFF.

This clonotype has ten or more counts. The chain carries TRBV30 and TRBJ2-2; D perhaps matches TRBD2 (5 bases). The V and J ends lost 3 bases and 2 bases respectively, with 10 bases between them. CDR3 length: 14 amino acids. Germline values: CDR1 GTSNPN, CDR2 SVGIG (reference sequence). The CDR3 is CAWSEGLNTGELFF. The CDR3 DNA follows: TGTGCCTGGAGCGAAGGACTTAACACCGGGGAGCTGTTTTTT.

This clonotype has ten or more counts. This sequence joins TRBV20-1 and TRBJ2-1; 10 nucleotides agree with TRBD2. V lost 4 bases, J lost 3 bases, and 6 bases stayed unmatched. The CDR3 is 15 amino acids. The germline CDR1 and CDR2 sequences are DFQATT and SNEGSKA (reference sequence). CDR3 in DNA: TGCAGTGCTACCCCTAGCGGGAGTTTCTACAATGAGCAGTTCTTC. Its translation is CSATPSGSFYNEQFF.

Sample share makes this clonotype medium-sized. CDR3 DNA sequence: TGTGCCAGCAGACCTGGACCACACACTGAAGCTTTCTTT. It specifies CASRPGPHTEAFF. The V and J genes are TRBV6-5 and TRBJ1-1, with D uncertain. This CDR3 has 13 amino acids. With 6 bases removed from V and 3 bases from J, the gap between germline ends came to 11 bases. CDR1 MNHEY and CDR2 SVGAGI come from the germline V gene.

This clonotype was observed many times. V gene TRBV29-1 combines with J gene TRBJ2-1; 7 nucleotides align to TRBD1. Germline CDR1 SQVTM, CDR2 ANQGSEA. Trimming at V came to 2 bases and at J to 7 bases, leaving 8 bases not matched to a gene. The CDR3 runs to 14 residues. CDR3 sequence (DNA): TGCAGCGTTGAAAGACAGGGAATAGGAAATGAGCAGTTCTTC. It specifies CSVERQGIGNEQFF.

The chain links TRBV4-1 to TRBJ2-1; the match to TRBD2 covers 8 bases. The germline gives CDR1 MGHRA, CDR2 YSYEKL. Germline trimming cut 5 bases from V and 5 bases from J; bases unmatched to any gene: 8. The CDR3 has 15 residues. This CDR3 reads CASSDRSRGDNEQFF. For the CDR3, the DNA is TGCGCCAGCAGCGACCGCTCGCGGGGGGACAATGAGCAGTTCTTC.

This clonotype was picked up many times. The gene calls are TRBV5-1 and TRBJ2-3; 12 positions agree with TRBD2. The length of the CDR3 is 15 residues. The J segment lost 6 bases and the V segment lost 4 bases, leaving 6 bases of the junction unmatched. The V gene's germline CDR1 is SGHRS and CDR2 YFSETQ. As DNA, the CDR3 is TGCGCCAGCAGCAGATGGACTAGCGGGATGGATACGCAGTATTTT. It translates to CASSRWTSGMDTQYF.